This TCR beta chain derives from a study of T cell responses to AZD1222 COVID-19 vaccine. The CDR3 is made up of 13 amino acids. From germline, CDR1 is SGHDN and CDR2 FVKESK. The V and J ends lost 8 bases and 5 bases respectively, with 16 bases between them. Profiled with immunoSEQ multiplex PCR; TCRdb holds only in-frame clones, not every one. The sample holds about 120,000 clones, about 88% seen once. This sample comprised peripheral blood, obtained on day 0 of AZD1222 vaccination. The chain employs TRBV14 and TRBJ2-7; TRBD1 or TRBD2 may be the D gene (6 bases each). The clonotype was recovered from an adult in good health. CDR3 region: CASRKGGLHEQYF. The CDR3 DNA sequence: TGTGCCAGCCGCAAGGGGGGTTTGCACGAGCAGTACTTC.